Listed below are T cell receptor beta chains from one sample, sequenced in a study of response to subunit inactivated influenza vaccine. TCRdb re-derived calls from the RT-PCR reads in MiXCR, one entry per CDR3 protein. The sample consists of some 180,000 distinct CDR3 sequences, around 9% of them appearing once. Sequences were derived from non-naive T cells sorted from PBMCs, sampled on the day of vaccination. These receptor sequences come from a man over 45 who received an inactivated influenza vaccine. The conserved cysteine and the conserved F or W are not part of the CDR3 here.

V gene	J gene	CDR3 protein
TRBV10-3	TRBJ1-1	AISKEGQGDTEAF
TRBV9	TRBJ1-1	ASSVEDEAF
TRBV5-1	TRBJ1-6	ASKAGENSPLH
TRBV28	TRBJ1-5	ASSLSGGPSNQPQH
TRBV5-1	TRBJ2-3	ASSIGLAGGMDTQY
TRBV2	TRBJ2-1	ASSVGSGRVSSYNEQF
TRBV5-6	TRBJ1-1	ASSFDWNTEAF
TRBV20-1	TRBJ2-3	SATPGDTQY
TRBV4-3	TRBJ2-1	ASSRSRDPYNEQF
TRBV5-6	TRBJ1-1	ASSLRWGTEAF
TRBV12-3/TRBV12-4	TRBJ2-5	ASSFSLRGRAETQY
TRBV12-3/TRBV12-4	TRBJ2-1	ASSLKRLAGFDEQF
TRBV12-3/TRBV12-4	TRBJ2-1	ASRIAGGFFEQF
TRBV4-2	TRBJ1-3	ASSQGFEGNTIY
TRBV18	TRBJ2-5	ASSPPTGLQETQY
TRBV6-5	TRBJ2-5	ASSYDISKGGVETQY
TRBV29-1	TRBJ2-7	SVEASRRVGEQY
TRBV27	TRBJ1-3	ASSLTGGIGNTIY
TRBV14	TRBJ2-7	ASSRDRDTAYEQY
TRBV29-1	TRBJ2-1	SVGSAGGNYNEQF
TRBV12-3/TRBV12-4	TRBJ1-1	ASRFGTGAKNTEAF
TRBV5-1	TRBJ2-7	ASRIQFGTGGCEQY
TRBV6-1	TRBJ2-5	ASRTGLAASTTQY
TRBV16	TRBJ2-7	ASSHPGSLYEQY
TRBV6-1	TRBJ1-2	ASRWGGGDLGGGYT
TRBV12-3/TRBV12-4	TRBJ1-3	ASSLGPAGNTIY
TRBV7-2	TRBJ1-3	ASSLAAGVGNTIY
TRBV10-3	TRBJ1-5	ATRQAVNQPQH
TRBV7-2	TRBJ1-5	ASSPRTGGINQPQH
TRBV3-1	TRBJ2-3	ASSQAPGLAGGDTQY
TRBV10-2	TRBJ1-1	ASSESTLAF
TRBV30	TRBJ2-7	APWNCGSFHEQY
TRBV28	TRBJ1-2	ASRDPGTGVDGYT
TRBV18	TRBJ2-5	ASSPVPEETQY
TRBV6-2/TRBV6-3	TRBJ1-1	ASRPDRRHAF
TRBV4-3	TRBJ1-6	ASSHPGTGVSPLH
TRBV20-1	TRBJ1-1	SAGDRGDSGTEAF
TRBV5-1	TRBJ2-1	ASSPELAGGSKF
TRBV4-2	TRBJ2-1	ASLGTSGGPESHEQF
TRBV6-2/TRBV6-3	TRBJ2-7	ASSSRGYEQY
TRBV4-1	TRBJ2-3	ASSPGTDITDTQY
TRBV27	TRBJ1-1	ASSLWPLGLYTEAF
TRBV9	TRBJ2-1	ASSVESGRPVYKQF
TRBV28	TRBJ1-2	ASTQGQGTYGYT
TRBV28	TRBJ2-3	ASRARGGADTQY
TRBV20-1	TRBJ1-1	SAPRSGQDEAF
TRBV12-3/TRBV12-4	TRBJ2-2	ASRRSGTGGPNTGELF
TRBV29-1	TRBJ2-3	SVEERDTQY
TRBV6-1	TRBJ2-5	ASSEFQGSGRSTQY
TRBV12-3/TRBV12-4	TRBJ1-5	ASSLSRGDQPQH
TRBV20-1	TRBJ2-3	SARREYTQY
TRBV4-2	TRBJ2-1	ASSPALWNEQF
TRBV11-1	TRBJ1-6	ASSHPRGNSPLH